The sequence of this T cell receptor (beta chain) was determined in a study of cytomegalovirus exposure and HLA in healthy donors. Across the study: Counted in an early data release were tens of millions of unique TCRs from HLA-typed donors. Whole-study results and caveats: Indistinguishable V segments such as TRBV6-2 and TRBV6-3 were excluded. TCR beta V- and J-gene trimming, according to a later analysis, was linked to a missense DCLRE1C variant.

CDR3 length equals 14 residues. V shed 5 bases and J 2 bases; nucleotides not matched to a gene: 2. The V gene's germline CDR1 is SNHLY and CDR2 FYNNEI. The PCR made use of 60 Vbeta and 13 Jbeta primers. In the original processing: The count from a later analysis was some 80 million unique TCR beta chains, approximately 9.9 million of them shared. The table came from immunoSEQ multiplex PCR; TCRdb's copy has only in-frame clones and leaves some out. From that table come the V and J calls and clone size; the DNA was used to work out D and trimming. Among about 130,000 clones listed, around 80% were seen once. As for this clone: Antigen: not known.

This receptor was taken from a female donor in good health and CMV-seronegative. Sequenced: PBMCs. The V call is TRBV2, the J call TRBJ2-4; 8 nucleotides line up with TRBD2. The chain's CDR3 is CASSRGGTKNIQYF. CDR3 in DNA: TGTGCCAGCAGTCGGGGGGGAACCAAAAACATTCAGTACTTC.